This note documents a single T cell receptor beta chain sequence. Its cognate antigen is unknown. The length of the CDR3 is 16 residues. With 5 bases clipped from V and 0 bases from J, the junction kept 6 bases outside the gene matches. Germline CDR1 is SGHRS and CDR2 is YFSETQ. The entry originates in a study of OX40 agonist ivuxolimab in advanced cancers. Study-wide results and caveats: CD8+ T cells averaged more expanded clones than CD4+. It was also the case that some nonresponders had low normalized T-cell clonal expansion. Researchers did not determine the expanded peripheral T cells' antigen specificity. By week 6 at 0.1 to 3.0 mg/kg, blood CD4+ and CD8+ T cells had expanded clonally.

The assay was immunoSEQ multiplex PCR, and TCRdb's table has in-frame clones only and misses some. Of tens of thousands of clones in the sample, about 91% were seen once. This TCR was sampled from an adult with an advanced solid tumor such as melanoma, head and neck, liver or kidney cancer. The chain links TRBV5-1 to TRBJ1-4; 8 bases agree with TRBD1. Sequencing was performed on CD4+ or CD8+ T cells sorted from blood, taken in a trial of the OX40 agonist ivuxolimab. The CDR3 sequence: CASSPGDRTTNEKLFF. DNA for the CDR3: TGCGCCAGCAGTCCCGGGGACAGGACAACTAATGAAAAACTGTTTTTT.